The 8 T cell receptor beta chains below come from one sample, sequenced in a study of T and B cells in COVID-19 patients. TRB rearrangements were amplified by multiplex PCR with BIOMED2 TRB-A/B primers. TCRdb ran MiXCR on the multiplex PCR reads and lists one entry per CDR3 protein. Found here are approximately 6,400 distinct CDR3 sequences, about a quarter of them singletons; the top ten hold more than 10%. From blood, about 230-500 ng of genomic DNA served as TRB template. Sequencing used blood. The receptors here all came from a human donor with active COVID-19.

The rearrangement joins TRBV7-2 to TRBJ2-7, with D perhaps matching TRBD1 (6 bases). The ends were cut back, 2 bases at V and 2 bases at J, with 13 bases in the middle. CDR3 length equals 15 residues. The germline V gene has CDR1 SGHTA and CDR2 FQGNSA. DNA of the CDR3: TGTGCCAGCAGCTTAAAGGCAGGGGAGCCCTACGAGCAGTACTTC. Its protein is CASSLKAGEPYEQYF.

In this sample, this clonotype is medium-sized. The V call is TRBV6-5, the J call TRBJ2-5; 8 nucleotides align to TRBD2. Germline V lookup: CDR1 MNHEY, CDR2 SVGAGI. There are 15 residues in the CDR3. Germline trimming cut 2 bases from V and 4 bases from J; bases unmatched to any gene: 6. This CDR3 is CASSYGRGAVETQYF. In DNA, the CDR3 is TGTGCCAGCAGTTACGGGCGGGGGGCCGTAGAGACCCAGTACTTC.

This clonotype has a handful of counts. The chain joins TRBV5-5 to TRBJ1-1; no clear D. The germline V and J ends were trimmed by 0 bases and 1 base, with 7 bases remaining between them. From germline, CDR1 is SGHKS and CDR2 YYEKEE (reference sequence). This CDR3 comprises 14 residues. The CDR3 protein is CASSLETPNTEAFF. The DNA of the CDR3 is TGTGCCAGCAGCTTGGAGACCCCGAACACTGAAGCTTTCTTT.

The chain recombines TRBV29-1 with TRBJ2-7; 10 nucleotides line up with TRBD1. V shed 7 bases, J shed 1 base, and the junction held 4 bases outside the gene matches. This CDR3 region has 13 residues. Germline V CDR1 and CDR2: SQVTM, ANQGSEA. Here the CDR3 reads CSDRDRGSYEQYF. CDR3 bases: TGCAGCGACCGGGACAGGGGATCCTACGAGCAGTACTTC.

The chain employs TRBV7-2 and TRBJ1-6, with D maybe TRBD1 (5 bases). V gave up 6 bases and J gave up 11 bases, with 20 bases separating them. CDR1 is SGHTA, CDR2 FQGNSA, per germline. CDR3 length: 15 residues. The CDR3 DNA follows: TGTGCCAGCAGTGAAGGGGCCCTGGCTCTGGCACCCCTCCACTTT. Its protein is CASSEGALALAPLHF.

With respect to this clonotype: Possible read error: a much larger clone is one base away. Lacking the conserved final phenylalanine or tryptophan, this CDR3 likely reflects a read error. The chain couples TRBV6-5 to TRBJ2-5; 8 bases are a match to TRBD1. This CDR3 has 15 residues. In germline, CDR1 is MNHEY, CDR2 SVGAGI. J gave up 1 base and V 5 bases, and 6 bases lay outside the gene matches. The DNA of the CDR3 is TGTGCCAGCAGTCCCGGGGACAGGCTCCAAGAGACCCAGTACCTC. Its protein product is CASSPGDRLQETQYL.

This chain uses TRBV19 with TRBJ2-5; 7 bases are a match to TRBD2. The germline gives CDR1 LNHDA, CDR2 SQIVND (reference sequence). The CDR3 extends over 15 amino acids. The ends lost 5 bases at V and 0 bases at J; junction bases unmatched: 6. CDR3 nucleotide sequence: TGTGCCAGTAGTCTCGGCGGGGGAAACCAAGAGACCCAGTACTTC. Its translation: CASSLGGGNQETQYF.

This clonotype was seen more than once but under ten times. The chain recombines TRBV4-2 with TRBJ1-3; TRBD1 matches 7 bases. This CDR3 region has 17 residues. CDR1 and CDR2 (germline): LGHNA, YNFKEQ. The J segment lost 0 bases and the V segment lost 1 base, leaving 6 bases of the junction unmatched. DNA for the CDR3: TGTGCCAGCAGCCAAGCCCGCGGGACAGACTCTGGAAACACCATATATTTT. Amino acid sequence: CASSQARGTDSGNTIYF.